This entry features one T cell receptor (beta chain) sequence. The sample is drawn from a study of blood T cells in healthy people across ages. The CDR3 sequence is 14 residues long. From germline, CDR1 is LNHNV and CDR2 YYDKDF (reference sequence). V was cut by 5 bases and J by 0 bases, with 11 bases left in between. Primed by a sample-barcoded 5' primer and a J-beta primer mix, a second PCR proceeded for about 7 to 11 cycles. TCRdb recomputed calls from the 5' RACE reads with MiXCR, one row per CDR3 protein. The data show approximately 2,000,000 distinct CDR3 sequences, 39% seen once. The draw of peripheral blood yielded around 10 milliliters from each donor.

Source material: blood. The chain has TRBV15 and TRBJ2-7, with a weak D call TRBD2 (5 bases). The sequence was collected from a human donor in good health. The CDR3 sequence is CATSVFRGSYEQYF. DNA for the CDR3: TGTGCCACCAGCGTATTCCGGGGCTCCTACGAGCAGTACTTC.